The TCR beta chain under discussion was sequenced for a study of cytomegalovirus exposure and HLA in healthy donors. V lost 2 bases to trimming and J lost 3 bases; unmatched junction nucleotides: 8. CDR3 length: 16 residues. CDR1 KGHSH and CDR2 LQKENI come from the germline V gene. Study-wide points: Later analysis identified a missense DCLRE1C variant that was linked to TCR beta V- and J-gene trimming.

The PCR was carried out with 60 Vbeta primers and 13 Jbeta primers. Clones were read by immunoSEQ multiplex PCR, and TCRdb kept only the in-frame ones, dropping some. The sample has about 130,000 clones, 75% to 85% seen once. The sample holds a few counts of this clone. What it binds is unknown. Sequencing was done on a sample of PBMCs. The sequence came from a middle-aged man in good health and CMV-seronegative. The chain links TRBV18 to TRBJ2-7, with 9 positions matching TRBD1. This CDR3 is CASSPETGTGNYEQYF. The CDR3 coding sequence is TGTGCCAGCTCACCAGAGACCGGGACAGGGAACTACGAGCAGTACTTC. Full variable domain (missing parts from reference TRBV18 and TRBJ2-7): NAGVMQNPRHLVRRRGQEARLRCSPMKGHSHVYWYRQLPEEGLKFMVYLQKENIIDESGMPKERFSAEFPKEGPSILRIQQVVRGDSAAYFCASSPETGTGNYEQYFGPGTRLTVT.